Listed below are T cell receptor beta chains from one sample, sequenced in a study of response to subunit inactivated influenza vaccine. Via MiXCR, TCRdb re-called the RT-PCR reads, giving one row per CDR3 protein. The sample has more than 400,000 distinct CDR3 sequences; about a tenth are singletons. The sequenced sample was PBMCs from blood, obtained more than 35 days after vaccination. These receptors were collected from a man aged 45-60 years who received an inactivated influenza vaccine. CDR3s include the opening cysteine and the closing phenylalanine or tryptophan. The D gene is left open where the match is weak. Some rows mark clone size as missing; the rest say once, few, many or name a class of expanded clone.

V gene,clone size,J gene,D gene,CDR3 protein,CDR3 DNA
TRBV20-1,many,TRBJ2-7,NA,CSAPGPSYEQYF,TGCAGTGCTCCGGGCCCATCCTACGAGCAGTACTTC
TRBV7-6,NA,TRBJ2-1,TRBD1,CASSLGWGQGTDEQFF,TGTGCCAGCAGCTTGGGGTGGGGACAGGGCACGGATGAGCAGTTCTTC
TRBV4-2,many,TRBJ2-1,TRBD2,CASSQGAGGTYNEQFF,TGTGCCAGCAGCCAAGGCGCGGGGGGAACCTACAATGAGCAGTTCTTC
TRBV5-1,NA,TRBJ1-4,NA,CASSLGQGLATNEKLFF,TGCGCCAGCAGCTTGGGCCAGGGGCTTGCAACTAATGAAAAACTGTTTTTT
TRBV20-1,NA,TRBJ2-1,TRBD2,CSARDSTSGGRNEQFF,TGCAGTGCTAGAGATTCGACTAGCGGGGGACGAAATGAGCAGTTCTTC
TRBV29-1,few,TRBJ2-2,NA,CSVGGGLTTGELFF,TGCAGCGTTGGAGGGGGGCTAACAACCGGGGAGCTGTTTTTT
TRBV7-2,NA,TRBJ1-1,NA,CASSPGARAEAFF,TGTGCCAGCAGCCCCGGCGCGCGGGCTGAAGCTTTCTTT
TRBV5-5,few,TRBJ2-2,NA,CASRPGTTNTGELFF,TGTGCCAGCAGACCCGGGACAACGAACACCGGGGAGCTGTTTTTT
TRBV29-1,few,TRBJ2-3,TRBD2,CSVGRLANTDTQYF,TGCAGCGTTGGGCGACTAGCGAACACAGATACGCAGTATTTT
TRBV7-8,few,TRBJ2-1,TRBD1,CASSLPGQGGGEQFF,TGTGCCAGCAGCTTACCTGGACAGGGTGGGGGCGAGCAGTTCTTC
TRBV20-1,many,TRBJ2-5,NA,CSARITPPRGQETQYF,TGCAGTGCTAGAATAACCCCCCCCAGGGGTCAAGAGACCCAGTACTTC
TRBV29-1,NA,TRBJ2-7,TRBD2,CSVEGLAGYEQYF,TGCAGCGTTGAGGGACTAGCGGGATACGAGCAGTACTTC
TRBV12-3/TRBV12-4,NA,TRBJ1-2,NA,CASSPLRGDGYTF,TGTGCCAGCAGTCCTCTCCGGGGTGATGGCTACACCTTC
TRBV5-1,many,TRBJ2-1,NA,CASRYFNEQFF,TGCGCCAGCAGGTATTTTAATGAGCAGTTCTTC
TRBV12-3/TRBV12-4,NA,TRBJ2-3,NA,CASSLGDTSGADTQYF,TGTGCCAGCAGTTTGGGGGACACTTCTGGGGCAGATACGCAGTATTTT
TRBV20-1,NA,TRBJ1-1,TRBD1,CSARADRGVAFF,TGCAGTGCTAGAGCCGACAGGGGAGTAGCTTTCTTT
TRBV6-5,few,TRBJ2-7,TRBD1,CASSYSIPGQGFYEQYF,TGTGCCAGCAGTTACTCAATACCGGGACAGGGTTTCTACGAGCAGTACTTC
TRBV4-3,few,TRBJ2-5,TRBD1,CASSHQRQGAGETQYF,TGCGCCAGCAGCCATCAAAGACAGGGGGCTGGGGAGACCCAGTACTTC
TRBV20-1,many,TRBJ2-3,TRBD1,CSARTQGAPDTQYF,TGCAGTGCTAGGACACAGGGGGCCCCAGATACGCAGTATTTT
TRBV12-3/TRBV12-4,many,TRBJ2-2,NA,CASTLRVGAGTGELFF,TGTGCCAGCACCCTACGTGTGGGGGCGGGAACCGGGGAGCTGTTTTTT
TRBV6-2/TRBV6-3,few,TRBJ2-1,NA,CASSSDFTDSSYNEQFF,TGTGCCAGCAGTTCCGACTTCACAGATTCCTCCTACAATGAGCAGTTCTTC
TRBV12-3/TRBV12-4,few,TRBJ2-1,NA,CASSLRVNEQFF,TGTGCCAGCAGTTTAAGGGTGAATGAGCAGTTCTTC
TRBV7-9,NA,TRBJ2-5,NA,CASSFGRVRQETQYF,TGTGCCAGCAGCTTTGGACGGGTTAGGCAAGAGACCCAGTACTTC
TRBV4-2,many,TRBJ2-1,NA,CASSQEEPDNEQFF,TGTGCCAGCAGCCAAGAGGAACCCGACAATGAGCAGTTCTTC
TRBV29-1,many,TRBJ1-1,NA,CSVVMSGLATEAFF,TGCAGCGTTGTTATGTCAGGGCTGGCCACTGAAGCTTTCTTT
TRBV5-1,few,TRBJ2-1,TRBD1,CASSLAQGTYNEQFF,TGCGCCAGCAGCTTGGCACAGGGGACATACAATGAGCAGTTCTTC
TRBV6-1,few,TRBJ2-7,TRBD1,CASSPTGSYHEQYF,TGTGCCAGCAGCCCGACAGGGTCCTATCACGAGCAGTACTTC
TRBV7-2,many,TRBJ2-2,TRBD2,CASSLSRAGGSTGELFF,TGTGCCAGCAGCTTATCACGGGCGGGAGGGAGCACCGGGGAGCTGTTTTTT
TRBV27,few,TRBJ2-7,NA,CASSAGHFYEQYF,TGTGCCAGCAGCGCGGGTCACTTCTACGAGCAGTACTTC
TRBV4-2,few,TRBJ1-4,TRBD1,CASSQVITGGDNEKLFF,TGTGCCAGCAGCCAGGTTATAACAGGGGGTGATAATGAAAAACTGTTTTTT
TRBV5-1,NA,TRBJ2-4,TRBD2,CASSLAPGTSWNIQYF,TGCGCCAGCAGCTTGGCCCCCGGGACTAGTTGGAACATTCAGTACTTC
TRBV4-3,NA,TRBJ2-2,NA,CASSQDRTPPAGELFF,TGCGCCAGCAGCCAAGATCGGACGCCTCCAGCCGGGGAGCTGTTTTTT
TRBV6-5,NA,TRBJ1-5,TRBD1,CASSYSDRGRYGNQPQHF,TGTGCCAGCAGTTACTCGGACAGGGGGAGGTATGGCAATCAGCCCCAGCATTTT
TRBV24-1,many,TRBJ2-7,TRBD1,CATSEPGTAAEQYF,TGTGCCACCAGTGAACCCGGGACAGCTGCCGAGCAGTACTTC
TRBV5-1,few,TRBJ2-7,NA,CASSLAVGMGEQYF,TGCGCCAGCAGCTTGGCCGTAGGGATGGGTGAGCAGTACTTC
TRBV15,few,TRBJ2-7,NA,CATSRRPRTELSYEQYF,TGTGCCACCAGCCGACGACCCCGGACAGAGCTCTCCTACGAGCAGTACTTC
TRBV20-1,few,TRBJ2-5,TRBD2,CSASGGLAAQETQYF,TGCAGTGCTAGCGGGGGGTTAGCGGCCCAAGAGACCCAGTACTTC
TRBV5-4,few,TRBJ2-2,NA,CASSGDRSGELFF,TGTGCCAGCAGCGGGGACCGTTCGGGGGAGCTGTTTTTT
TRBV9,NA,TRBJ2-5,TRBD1,CASSGTGGWETQYF,TGTGCCAGCAGCGGGACAGGGGGATGGGAGACCCAGTACTTC
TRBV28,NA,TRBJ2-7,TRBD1,CAIGPGQTYEQYF,TGTGCCATCGGCCCGGGACAGACCTACGAGCAGTACTTC
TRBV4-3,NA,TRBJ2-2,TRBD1,CASSRDRTGTTGELFF,TGCGCCAGCAGCCGCGACCGGACAGGGACCACCGGGGAGCTGTTTTTT
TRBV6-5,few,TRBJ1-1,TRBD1,CASSYDDRTGRAGTEAFF,TGTGCCAGCAGTTACGACGATCGGACAGGGCGGGCCGGCACTGAAGCTTTCTTT
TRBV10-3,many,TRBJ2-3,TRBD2,CAISESRTSGSFADTQYF,TGTGCCATCAGTGAGTCCCGGACTAGCGGGAGTTTCGCAGATACGCAGTATTTT
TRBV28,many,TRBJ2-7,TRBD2,CASSRGGAGAYEQYF,TGTGCCAGCAGCCGGGGGGGAGCGGGAGCATACGAGCAGTACTTC
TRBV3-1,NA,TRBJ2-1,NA,CASSQDWAIGGSEQFF,TGTGCCAGCAGCCAAGATTGGGCTATAGGTGGCTCTGAGCAGTTCTTC
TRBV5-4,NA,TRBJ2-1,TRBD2,CASSLSSGPSSYNEQFF,TGTGCCAGCAGCTTGTCTAGCGGTCCTAGCTCCTACAATGAGCAGTTCTTC
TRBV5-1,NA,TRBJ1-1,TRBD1,CASRDRGGGGTEAFF,TGCGCCAGCCGGGACAGGGGTGGGGGCGGCACTGAAGCTTTCTTT
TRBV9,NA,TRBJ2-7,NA,CASSVGQSLSYEQYF,TGTGCCAGCAGCGTAGGACAGTCTCTCTCCTACGAGCAGTACTTC
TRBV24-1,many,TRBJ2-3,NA,CATSQQGTDTQYF,TGTGCCACCAGCCAGCAGGGCACAGATACGCAGTATTTT
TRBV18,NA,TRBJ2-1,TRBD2,CASSAGTSGPEQFF,TGTGCCAGCTCCGCCGGGACTAGCGGTCCTGAGCAGTTCTTC
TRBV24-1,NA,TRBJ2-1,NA,CATSDLSYNEQFF,TGTGCCACCAGCGACCTCTCCTACAATGAGCAGTTCTTC
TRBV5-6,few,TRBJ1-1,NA,CASSPVTGTYTEAFF,TGTGCCAGCAGCCCGGTTACAGGGACTTACACTGAAGCTTTCTTT
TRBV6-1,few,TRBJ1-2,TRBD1,CASSEQGGYGYTF,TGTGCCAGCAGTGAACAGGGGGGGTATGGCTACACCTTC
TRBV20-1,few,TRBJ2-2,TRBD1,CSATPGQGTGELFF,TGCAGTGCAACTCCGGGACAGGGAACCGGGGAGCTGTTTTTT
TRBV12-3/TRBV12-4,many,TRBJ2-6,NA,CASRAQSSGANVLTF,TGTGCCAGCAGGGCTCAGAGCTCTGGGGCCAACGTCCTGACTTTC